The sequence of this T cell receptor (beta chain) was determined in a study of blood T cell repertoires in COVID-19. Study details: From the United States, Italy and Spain came samples of acute and convalescent COVID-19. PBMCs, B-cell-depleted T cells, or T cells provided the cDNA or gDNA that made up the material.

TCRdb's table, derived via immunoSEQ multiplex PCR, lists solely in-frame clones and lacks some. The sample lists about 55,000 clones, 87% seen once, with roughly 3.9% in the top ten. This CDR3 is built from 15 residues. Per germline, CDR1 SGHTA and CDR2 FQGNSA. Unmatched junction bases numbered 6, after V lost 4 bases and J lost 9 bases. The clonotype was recovered from a man aged 35 to 55 with COVID-19, enrolled during active disease. The V call is TRBV7-2, the J call TRBJ2-5; 15 bases agree with TRBD2. The sequencing input was peripheral blood. CDR3 DNA sequence: TGTGCCAGCAGCTCCGGACTAGCGGGGGGGCGGGCCCAGTACTTC. It translates to CASSSGLAGGRAQYF. Drawing the rest from reference TRBV7-2 and TRBJ2-5, the complete variable domain is GAGVSQSPSNKVTEKGKDVELRCDPISGHTALYWYRQSLGQGLEFLIYFQGNSAPDKSGLPSDRFSAERTGGSVSTLTIQRTQQEDSAVYLCASSSGLAGGRAQYFGPGTRLLVL.